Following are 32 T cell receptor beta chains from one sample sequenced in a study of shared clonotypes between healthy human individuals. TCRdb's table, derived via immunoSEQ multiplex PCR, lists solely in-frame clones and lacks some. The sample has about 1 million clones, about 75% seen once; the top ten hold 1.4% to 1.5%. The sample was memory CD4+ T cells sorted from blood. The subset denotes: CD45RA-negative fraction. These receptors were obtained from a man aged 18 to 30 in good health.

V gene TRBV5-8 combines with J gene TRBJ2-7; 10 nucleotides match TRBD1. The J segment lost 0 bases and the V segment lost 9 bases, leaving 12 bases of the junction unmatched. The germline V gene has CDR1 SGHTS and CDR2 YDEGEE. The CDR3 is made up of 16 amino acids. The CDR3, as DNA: TGTGCCACCCACTGGAGTGGGACAGGGGACTCCTACGAGCAGTACTTC. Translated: CATHWSGTGDSYEQYF.

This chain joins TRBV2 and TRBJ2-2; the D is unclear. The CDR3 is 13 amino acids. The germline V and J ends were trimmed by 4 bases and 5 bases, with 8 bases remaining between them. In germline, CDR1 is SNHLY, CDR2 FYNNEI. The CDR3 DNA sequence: TGTGCCAGCAGTGTGCAGTCGACCGGGGAGCTGTTTTTT. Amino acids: CASSVQSTGELFF.

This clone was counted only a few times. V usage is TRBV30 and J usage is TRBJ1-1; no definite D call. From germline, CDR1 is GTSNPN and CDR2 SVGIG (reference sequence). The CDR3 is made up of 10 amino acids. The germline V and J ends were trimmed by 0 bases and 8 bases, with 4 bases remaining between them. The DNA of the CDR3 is TGTGCCTGGAGTGTACGGGAAGCTTTCTTT. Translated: CAWSVREAFF.

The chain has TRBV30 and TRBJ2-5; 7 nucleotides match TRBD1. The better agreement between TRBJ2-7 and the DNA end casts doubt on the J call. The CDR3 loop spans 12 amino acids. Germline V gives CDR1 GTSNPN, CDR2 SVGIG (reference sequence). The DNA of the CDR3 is TGTGCCTGGGACAGGGTGGGCTACGAGCAGTACTTC. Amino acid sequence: CAWDRVGYEQYF.

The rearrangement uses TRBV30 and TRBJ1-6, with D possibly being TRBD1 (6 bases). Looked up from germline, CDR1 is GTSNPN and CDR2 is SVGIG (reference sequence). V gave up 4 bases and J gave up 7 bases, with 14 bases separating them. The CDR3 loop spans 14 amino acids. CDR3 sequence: CAWTGTTGNSPLHF. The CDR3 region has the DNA TGTGCCTGGACCGGGACTACAGGGAATTCACCCCTCCACTTT.

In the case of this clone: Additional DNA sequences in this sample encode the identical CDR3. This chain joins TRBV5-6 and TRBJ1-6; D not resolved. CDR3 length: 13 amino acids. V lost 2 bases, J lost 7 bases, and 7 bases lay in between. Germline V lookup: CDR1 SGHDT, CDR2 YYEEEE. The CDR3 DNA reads TGTGCCAGCAGCTTAACCGGGAATTCACCCCTCCACTTT. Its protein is CASSLTGNSPLHF.

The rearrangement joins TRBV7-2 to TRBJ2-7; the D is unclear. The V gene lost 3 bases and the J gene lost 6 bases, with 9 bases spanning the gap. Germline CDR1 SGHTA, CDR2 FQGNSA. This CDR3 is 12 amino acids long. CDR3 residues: CASSLGFSEQYF. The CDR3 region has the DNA TGTGCCAGCAGCTTGGGTTTTAGCGAGCAGTACTTC.

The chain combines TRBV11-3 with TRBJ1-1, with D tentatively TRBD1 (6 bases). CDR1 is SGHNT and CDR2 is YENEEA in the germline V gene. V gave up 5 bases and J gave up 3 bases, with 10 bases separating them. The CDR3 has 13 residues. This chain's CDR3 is CASSAYRDTEAFF. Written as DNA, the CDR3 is TGTGCCAGCAGCGCCTACAGGGACACTGAAGCTTTCTTT. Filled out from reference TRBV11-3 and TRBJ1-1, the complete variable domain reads EAGVVQSPRYKIIEKKQPVAFWCNPISGHNTLYWYLQNLGQGPELLIRYENEEAVDDSQLPKDRFSAERLKGVDSTLKIQPAELGDSAVYLCASSAYRDTEAFFGQGTRLTVV.

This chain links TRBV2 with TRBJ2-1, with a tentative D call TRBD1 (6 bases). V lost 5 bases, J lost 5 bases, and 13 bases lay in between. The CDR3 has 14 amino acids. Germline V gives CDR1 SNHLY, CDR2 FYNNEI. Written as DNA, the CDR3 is TGTGCCAGCAGTAGTACAGGGCCCCACAATGAGCAGTTCTTC. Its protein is CASSSTGPHNEQFF.

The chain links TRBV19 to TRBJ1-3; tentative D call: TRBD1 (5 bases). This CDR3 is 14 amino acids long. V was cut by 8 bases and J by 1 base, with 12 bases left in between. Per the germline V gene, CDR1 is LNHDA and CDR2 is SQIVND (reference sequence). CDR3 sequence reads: CASCRDFSGNTIYF. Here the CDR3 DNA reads TGTGCCAGTTGCAGGGACTTTTCTGGAAACACCATATATTTT.

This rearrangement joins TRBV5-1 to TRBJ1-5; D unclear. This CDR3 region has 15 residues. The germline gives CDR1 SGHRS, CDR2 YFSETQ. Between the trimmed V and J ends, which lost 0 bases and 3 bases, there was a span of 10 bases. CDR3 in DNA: TGCGCCAGCAGCTTGGGTTCACAGCCCAATCAGCCCCAGCATTTT. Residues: CASSLGSQPNQPQHF.

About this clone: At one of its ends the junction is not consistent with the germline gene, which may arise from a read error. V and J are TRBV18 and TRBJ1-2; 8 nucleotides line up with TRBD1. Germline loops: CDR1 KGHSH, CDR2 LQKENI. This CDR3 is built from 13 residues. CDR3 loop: CASSPSGGQVFAF. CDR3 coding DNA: TGTGCCAGCTCACCATCCGGGGGACAGGTTTTCGCCTTC.

The CDR3 nucleotides are TGTGCCAGCAGCGTCTCTAGCGGGAGGATATACGAGCAGTACTTC. Residues: CASSVSSGRIYEQYF. This chain links TRBV7-8 with TRBJ2-7; TRBD2 aligns across 11 bases. Unmatched junction bases numbered 7, after V lost 5 bases and J lost 4 bases. The V gene's germline CDR1 is SGHVS and CDR2 FQNEAQ. The CDR3 covers 15 residues.

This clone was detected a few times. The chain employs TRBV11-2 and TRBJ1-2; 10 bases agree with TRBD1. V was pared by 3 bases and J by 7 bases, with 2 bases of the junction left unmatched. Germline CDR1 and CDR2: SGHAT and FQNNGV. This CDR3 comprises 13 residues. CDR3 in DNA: TGTGCCAGCAGCTTGGACAGGGGGTCTGGCTACACCTTC. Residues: CASSLDRGSGYTF.

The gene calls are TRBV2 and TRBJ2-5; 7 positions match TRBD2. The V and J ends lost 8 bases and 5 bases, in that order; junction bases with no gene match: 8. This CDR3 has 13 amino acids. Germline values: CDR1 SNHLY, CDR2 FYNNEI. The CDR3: CASARDYWETQYF. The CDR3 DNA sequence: TGTGCCAGCGCCCGGGACTACTGGGAGACCCAGTACTTC.

The CDR3 DNA sequence: TGTGCCAGCAGAAGAAGCGGGGCCCCCCAAGAGACCCAGTACTTC. Protein: CASRRSGAPQETQYF. The chain couples TRBV2 to TRBJ2-5; 7 bases are shared with TRBD2. CDR1 is SNHLY, CDR2 FYNNEI, per germline. Losses at the gene ends were 6 bases for V and 1 base for J; bases not matched to a gene: 8. This CDR3 is 15 amino acids long.

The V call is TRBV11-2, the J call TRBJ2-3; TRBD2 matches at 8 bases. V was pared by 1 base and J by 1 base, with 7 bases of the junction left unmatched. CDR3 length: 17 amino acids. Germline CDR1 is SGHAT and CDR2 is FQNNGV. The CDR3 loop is CASSLAGTSGRTDTQYF. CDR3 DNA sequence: TGTGCCAGCAGCTTAGCTGGAACTAGCGGTCGCACAGATACGCAGTATTTT.

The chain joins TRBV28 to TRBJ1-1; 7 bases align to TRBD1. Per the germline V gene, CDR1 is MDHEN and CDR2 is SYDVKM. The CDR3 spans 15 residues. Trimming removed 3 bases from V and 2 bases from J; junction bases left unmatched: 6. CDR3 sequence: CASSFGDRINTEAFF. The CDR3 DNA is TGTGCCAGCAGTTTCGGGGACAGAATTAACACTGAAGCTTTCTTT.

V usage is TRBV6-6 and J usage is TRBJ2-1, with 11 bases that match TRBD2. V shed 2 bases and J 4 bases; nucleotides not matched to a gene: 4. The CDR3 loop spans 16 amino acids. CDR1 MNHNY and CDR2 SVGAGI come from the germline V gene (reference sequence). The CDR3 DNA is TGTGCCAGCAGTTACGGACTAGCGGGTGGTTACAATGAGCAGTTCTTC. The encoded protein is CASSYGLAGGYNEQFF.

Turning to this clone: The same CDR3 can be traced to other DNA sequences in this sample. CDR3 protein: CASSESSGANVLTF. As DNA, the CDR3 is TGTGCCAGCAGTGAGAGCTCTGGGGCCAACGTCCTGACTTTC. The V gene is TRBV2, the J gene TRBJ2-6; D call uncertain. Germline CDR1 and CDR2: SNHLY and FYNNEI. The CDR3 is 14 residues long. Trimming took 3 bases from V and 0 from J, leaving 3 bases between them.

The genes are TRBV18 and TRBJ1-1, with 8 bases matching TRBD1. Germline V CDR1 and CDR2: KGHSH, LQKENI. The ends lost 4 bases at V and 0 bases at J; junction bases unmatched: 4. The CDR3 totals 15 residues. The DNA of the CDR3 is TGTGCCAGCTCACTCGGGACAGGAATGAACACTGAAGCTTTCTTT. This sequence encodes CASSLGTGMNTEAFF.

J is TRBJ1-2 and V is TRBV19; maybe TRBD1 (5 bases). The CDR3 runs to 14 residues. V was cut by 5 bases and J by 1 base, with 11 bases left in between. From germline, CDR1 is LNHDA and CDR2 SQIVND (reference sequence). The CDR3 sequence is CASSEQGRNYGYTF. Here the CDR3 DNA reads TGTGCCAGTAGTGAGCAGGGCCGTAACTATGGCTACACCTTC.

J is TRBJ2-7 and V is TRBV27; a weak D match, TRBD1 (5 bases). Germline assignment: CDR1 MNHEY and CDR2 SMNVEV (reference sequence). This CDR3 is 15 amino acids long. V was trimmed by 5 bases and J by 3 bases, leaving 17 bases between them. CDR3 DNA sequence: TGTGCCAGCAGTCCTCTCAGGGAAGGGGTCTACGAGCAGTACTTC. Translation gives CASSPLREGVYEQYF.

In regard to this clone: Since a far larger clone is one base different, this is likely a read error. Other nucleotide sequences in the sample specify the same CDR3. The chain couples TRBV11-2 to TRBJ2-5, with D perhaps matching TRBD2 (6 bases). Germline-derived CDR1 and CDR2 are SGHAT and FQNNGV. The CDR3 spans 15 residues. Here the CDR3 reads CASSPRGGGQETQYF. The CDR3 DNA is TGTGCCAGCAGCCCAAGGGGAGGAGGACAAGAAACCCAGTACTTC.

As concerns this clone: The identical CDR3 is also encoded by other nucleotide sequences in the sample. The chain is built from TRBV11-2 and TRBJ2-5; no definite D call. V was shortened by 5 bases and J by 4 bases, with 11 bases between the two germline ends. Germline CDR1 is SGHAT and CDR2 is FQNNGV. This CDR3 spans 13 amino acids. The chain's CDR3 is CASSPGLGETQYF. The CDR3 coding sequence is TGTGCCAGCAGCCCAGGTCTCGGAGAGACCCAGTACTTC.

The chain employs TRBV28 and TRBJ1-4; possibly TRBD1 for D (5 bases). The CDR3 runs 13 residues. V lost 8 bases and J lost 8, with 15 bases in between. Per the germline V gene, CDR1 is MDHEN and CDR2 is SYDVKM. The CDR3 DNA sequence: TGTGCCAGCGCCAGGGCGGGCGTGGAAAAACTGTTTTTT. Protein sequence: CASARAGVEKLFF. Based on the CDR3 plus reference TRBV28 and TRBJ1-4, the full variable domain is DVKVTQSSRYLVKRTGEKVFLECVQDMDHENMFWYRQDPGLGLRLIYFSYDVKMKEKGDIPEGYSVSREKKERFSLILESASTNQTSMYLCASARAGVEKLFFGSGTQLSVL.

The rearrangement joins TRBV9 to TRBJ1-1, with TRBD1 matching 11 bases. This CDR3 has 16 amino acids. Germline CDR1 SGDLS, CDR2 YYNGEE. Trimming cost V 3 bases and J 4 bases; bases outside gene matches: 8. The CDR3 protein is CASSESGQGAPTEAFF. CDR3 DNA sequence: TGTGCCAGCAGCGAGAGCGGACAGGGGGCGCCCACTGAAGCTTTCTTT.

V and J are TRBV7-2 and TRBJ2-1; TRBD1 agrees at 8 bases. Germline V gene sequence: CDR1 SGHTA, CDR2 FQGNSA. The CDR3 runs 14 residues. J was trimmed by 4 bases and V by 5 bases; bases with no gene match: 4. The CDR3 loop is CASSRTGTYNEQFF. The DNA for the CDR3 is TGTGCCAGCAGCCGGACAGGGACTTACAATGAGCAGTTCTTC. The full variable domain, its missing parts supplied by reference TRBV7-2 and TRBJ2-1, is GAGVSQSPSNKVTEKGKDVELRCDPISGHTALYWYRQSLGQGLEFLIYFQGNSAPDKSGLPSDRFSAERTGGSVSTLTIQRTQQEDSAVYLCASSRTGTYNEQFFGPGTRLTVL.

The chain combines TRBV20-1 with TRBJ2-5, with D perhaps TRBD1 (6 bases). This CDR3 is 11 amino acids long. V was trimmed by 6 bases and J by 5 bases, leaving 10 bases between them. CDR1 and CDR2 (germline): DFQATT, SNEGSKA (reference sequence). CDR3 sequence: CSARTVETQYF. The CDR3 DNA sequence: TGCAGTGCCCGGACAGTGGAGACCCAGTACTTC.

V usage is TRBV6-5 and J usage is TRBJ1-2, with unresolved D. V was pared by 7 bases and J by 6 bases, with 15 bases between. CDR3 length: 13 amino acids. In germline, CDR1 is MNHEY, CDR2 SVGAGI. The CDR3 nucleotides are TGTGCCAGCATCTCGCCGGTTGGGAATGGCTACACCTTC. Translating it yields CASISPVGNGYTF.

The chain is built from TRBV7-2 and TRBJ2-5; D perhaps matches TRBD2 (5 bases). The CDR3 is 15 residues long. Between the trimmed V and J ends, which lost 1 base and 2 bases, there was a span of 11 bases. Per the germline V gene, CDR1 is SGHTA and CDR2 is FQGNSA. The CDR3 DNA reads TGTGCCAGCAGCTTAGTTCTCCGGGGACAAGAGACCCAGTACTTC. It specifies CASSLVLRGQETQYF.

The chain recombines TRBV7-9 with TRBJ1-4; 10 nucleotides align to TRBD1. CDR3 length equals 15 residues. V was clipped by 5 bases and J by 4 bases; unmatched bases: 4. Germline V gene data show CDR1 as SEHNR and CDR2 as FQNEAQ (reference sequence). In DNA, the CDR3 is TGTGCCAGCAGCCGACGGACAGGGGGTAATGAAAAACTGTTTTTT. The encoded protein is CASSRRTGGNEKLFF.